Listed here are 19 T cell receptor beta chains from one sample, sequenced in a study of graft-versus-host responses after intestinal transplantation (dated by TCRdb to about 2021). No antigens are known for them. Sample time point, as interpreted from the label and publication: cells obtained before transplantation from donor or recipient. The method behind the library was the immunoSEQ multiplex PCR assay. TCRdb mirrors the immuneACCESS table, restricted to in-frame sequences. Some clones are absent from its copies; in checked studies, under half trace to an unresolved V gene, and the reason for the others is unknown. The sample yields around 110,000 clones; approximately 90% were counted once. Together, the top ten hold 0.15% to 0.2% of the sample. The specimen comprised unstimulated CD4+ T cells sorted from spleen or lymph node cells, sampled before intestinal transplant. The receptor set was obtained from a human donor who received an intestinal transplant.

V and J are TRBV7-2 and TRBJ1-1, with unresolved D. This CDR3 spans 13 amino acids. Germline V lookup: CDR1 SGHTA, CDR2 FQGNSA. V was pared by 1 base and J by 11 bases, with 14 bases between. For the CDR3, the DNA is TGTGCCAGCAGCTTAGTTTATCCAACCGGGGCTTTCTTT. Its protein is CASSLVYPTGAFF. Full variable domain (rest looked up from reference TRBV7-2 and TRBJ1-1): GAGVSQSPSNKVTEKGKDVELRCDPISGHTALYWYRQSLGQGLEFLIYFQGNSAPDKSGLPSDRFSAERTGGSVSTLTIQRTQQEDSAVYLCASSLVYPTGAFFGQGTRLTVV.

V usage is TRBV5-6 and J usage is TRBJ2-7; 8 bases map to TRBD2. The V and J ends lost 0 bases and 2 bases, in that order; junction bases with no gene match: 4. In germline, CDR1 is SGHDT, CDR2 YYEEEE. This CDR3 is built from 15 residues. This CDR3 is CASSLAGRETYEQYF. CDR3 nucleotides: TGTGCCAGCAGCTTGGCCGGGAGGGAAACCTACGAGCAGTACTTC.

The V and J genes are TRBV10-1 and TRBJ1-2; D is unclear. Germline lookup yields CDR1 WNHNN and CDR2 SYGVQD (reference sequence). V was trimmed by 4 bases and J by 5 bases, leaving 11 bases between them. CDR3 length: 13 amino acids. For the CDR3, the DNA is TGCGCCAGCAGTGTTCCGTCGAGGTATGGCTACACCTTC. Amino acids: CASSVPSRYGYTF.

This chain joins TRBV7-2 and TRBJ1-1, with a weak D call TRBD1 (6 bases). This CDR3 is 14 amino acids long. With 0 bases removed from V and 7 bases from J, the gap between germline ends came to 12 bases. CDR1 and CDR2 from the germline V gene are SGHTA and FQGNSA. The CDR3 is CASSLALADSEAFF. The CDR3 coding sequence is TGTGCCAGCAGCTTAGCCCTCGCGGACAGTGAAGCTTTCTTT.

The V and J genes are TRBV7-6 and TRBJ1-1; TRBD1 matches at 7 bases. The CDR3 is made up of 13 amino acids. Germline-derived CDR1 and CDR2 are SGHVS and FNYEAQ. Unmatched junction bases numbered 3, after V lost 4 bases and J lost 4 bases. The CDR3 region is CASSSAGGTEAFF. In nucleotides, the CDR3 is TGTGCCAGCAGCTCCGCAGGGGGCACTGAAGCTTTCTTT.

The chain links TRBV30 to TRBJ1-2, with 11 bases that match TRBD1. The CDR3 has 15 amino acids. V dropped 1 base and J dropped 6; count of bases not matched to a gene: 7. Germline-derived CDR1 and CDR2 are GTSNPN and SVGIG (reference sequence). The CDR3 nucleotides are TGTGCCTGGAGTGGAGGGGGGACAGGGGGTAATGGCTACACCTTC. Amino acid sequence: CAWSGGGTGGNGYTF.

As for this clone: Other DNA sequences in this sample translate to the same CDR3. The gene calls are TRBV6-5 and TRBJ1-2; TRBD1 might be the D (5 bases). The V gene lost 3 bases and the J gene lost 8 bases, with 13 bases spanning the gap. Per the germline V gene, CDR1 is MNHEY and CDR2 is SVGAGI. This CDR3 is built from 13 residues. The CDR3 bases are TGTGCCAGCAGTTATCGAAGGGGTGAAGGCTACACCTTC. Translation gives CASSYRRGEGYTF.

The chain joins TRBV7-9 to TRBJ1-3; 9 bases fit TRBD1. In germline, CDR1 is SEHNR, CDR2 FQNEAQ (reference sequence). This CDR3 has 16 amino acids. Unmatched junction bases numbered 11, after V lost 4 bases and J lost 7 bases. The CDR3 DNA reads TGTGCCAGCAGCTGGGGGGAGACAGGGGGATGGAACACCATATATTTT. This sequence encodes CASSWGETGGWNTIYF.

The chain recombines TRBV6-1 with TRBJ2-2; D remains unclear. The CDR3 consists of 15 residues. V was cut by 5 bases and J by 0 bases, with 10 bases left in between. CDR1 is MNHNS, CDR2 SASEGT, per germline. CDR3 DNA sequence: TGTGCCAGCAGTTCCCCCCGGGCGAACACCGGGGAGCTGTTTTTT. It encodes CASSSPRANTGELFF.

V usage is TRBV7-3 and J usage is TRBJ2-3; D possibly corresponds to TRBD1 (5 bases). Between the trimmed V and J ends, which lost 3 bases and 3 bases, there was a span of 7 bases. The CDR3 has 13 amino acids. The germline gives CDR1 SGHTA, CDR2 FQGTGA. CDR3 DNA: TGTGCCAGCAGCTTGGGGCTAACAGATACGCAGTATTTT. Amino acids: CASSLGLTDTQYF.

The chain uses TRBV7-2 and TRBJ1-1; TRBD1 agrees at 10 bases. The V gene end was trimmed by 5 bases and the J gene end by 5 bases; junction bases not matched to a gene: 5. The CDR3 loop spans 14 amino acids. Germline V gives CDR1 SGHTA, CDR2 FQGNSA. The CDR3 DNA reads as TGTGCCAGCAGCAAGGACAGGGGGAGTACTGAAGCTTTCTTT. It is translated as CASSKDRGSTEAFF.

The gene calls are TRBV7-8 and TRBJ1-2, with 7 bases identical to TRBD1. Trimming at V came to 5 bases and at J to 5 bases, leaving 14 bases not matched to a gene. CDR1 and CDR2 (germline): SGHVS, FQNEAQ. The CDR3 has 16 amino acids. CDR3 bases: TGTGCCAGCAGCAGACTCCCGGGACAGCTCTATTATGGCTACACCTTC. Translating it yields CASSRLPGQLYYGYTF.

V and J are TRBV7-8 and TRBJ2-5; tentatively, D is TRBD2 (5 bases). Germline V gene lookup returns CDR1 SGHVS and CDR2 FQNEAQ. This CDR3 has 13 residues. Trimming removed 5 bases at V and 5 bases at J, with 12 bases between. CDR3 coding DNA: TGTGCCAGCAGCGCCGGGGTGGGGGAGACCCAGTACTTC. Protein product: CASSAGVGETQYF.

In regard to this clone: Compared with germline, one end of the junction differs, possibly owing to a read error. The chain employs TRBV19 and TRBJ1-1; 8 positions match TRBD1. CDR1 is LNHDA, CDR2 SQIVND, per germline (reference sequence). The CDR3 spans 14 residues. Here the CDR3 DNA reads TGTGCCAGCGTCTATAGACAGGGGAACCCTGAAGCTTTCTTT. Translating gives CASVYRQGNPEAFF.

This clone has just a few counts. The DNA of the CDR3 is TGTGCCAGCAGTGGGGACAGGGCCAGCTCTGGAAACACCATATATTTT. Translation gives CASSGDRASSGNTIYF. The chain links TRBV2 to TRBJ1-3; TRBD1 matches 9 bases. Germline values: CDR1 SNHLY, CDR2 FYNNEI. This CDR3 region has 16 residues. J was trimmed by 0 bases and V by 4 bases; bases with no gene match: 4.

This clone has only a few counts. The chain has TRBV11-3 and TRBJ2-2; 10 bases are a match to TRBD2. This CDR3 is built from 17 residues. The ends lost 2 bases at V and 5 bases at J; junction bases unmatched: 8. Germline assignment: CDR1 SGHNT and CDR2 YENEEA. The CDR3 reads CASSLRPAGGGTGELFF. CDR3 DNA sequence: TGTGCCAGCAGCTTACGTCCAGCGGGAGGGGGGACCGGGGAGCTGTTTTTT.

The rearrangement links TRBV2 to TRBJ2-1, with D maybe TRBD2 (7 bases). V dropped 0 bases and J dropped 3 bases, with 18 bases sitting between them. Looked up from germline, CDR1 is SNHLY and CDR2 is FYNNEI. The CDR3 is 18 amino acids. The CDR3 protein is CASSEAGGWGGLYNEQFF. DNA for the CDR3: TGTGCCAGCAGTGAAGCGGGTGGTTGGGGGGGCCTCTACAATGAGCAGTTCTTC.

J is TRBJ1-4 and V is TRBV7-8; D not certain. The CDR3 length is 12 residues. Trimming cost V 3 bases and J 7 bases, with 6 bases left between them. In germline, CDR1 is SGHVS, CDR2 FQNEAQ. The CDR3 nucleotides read TGTGCCAGCAGCTTTAGTGGTGAAAAACTGTTTTTT. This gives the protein CASSFSGEKLFF.

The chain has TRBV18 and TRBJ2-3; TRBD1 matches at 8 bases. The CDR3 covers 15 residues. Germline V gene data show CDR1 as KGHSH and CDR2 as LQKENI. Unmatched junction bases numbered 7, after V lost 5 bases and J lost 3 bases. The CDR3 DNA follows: TGTGCCAGCTCAAGACCGGGACAGGCAACAGATACGCAGTATTTT. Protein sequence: CASSRPGQATDTQYF.